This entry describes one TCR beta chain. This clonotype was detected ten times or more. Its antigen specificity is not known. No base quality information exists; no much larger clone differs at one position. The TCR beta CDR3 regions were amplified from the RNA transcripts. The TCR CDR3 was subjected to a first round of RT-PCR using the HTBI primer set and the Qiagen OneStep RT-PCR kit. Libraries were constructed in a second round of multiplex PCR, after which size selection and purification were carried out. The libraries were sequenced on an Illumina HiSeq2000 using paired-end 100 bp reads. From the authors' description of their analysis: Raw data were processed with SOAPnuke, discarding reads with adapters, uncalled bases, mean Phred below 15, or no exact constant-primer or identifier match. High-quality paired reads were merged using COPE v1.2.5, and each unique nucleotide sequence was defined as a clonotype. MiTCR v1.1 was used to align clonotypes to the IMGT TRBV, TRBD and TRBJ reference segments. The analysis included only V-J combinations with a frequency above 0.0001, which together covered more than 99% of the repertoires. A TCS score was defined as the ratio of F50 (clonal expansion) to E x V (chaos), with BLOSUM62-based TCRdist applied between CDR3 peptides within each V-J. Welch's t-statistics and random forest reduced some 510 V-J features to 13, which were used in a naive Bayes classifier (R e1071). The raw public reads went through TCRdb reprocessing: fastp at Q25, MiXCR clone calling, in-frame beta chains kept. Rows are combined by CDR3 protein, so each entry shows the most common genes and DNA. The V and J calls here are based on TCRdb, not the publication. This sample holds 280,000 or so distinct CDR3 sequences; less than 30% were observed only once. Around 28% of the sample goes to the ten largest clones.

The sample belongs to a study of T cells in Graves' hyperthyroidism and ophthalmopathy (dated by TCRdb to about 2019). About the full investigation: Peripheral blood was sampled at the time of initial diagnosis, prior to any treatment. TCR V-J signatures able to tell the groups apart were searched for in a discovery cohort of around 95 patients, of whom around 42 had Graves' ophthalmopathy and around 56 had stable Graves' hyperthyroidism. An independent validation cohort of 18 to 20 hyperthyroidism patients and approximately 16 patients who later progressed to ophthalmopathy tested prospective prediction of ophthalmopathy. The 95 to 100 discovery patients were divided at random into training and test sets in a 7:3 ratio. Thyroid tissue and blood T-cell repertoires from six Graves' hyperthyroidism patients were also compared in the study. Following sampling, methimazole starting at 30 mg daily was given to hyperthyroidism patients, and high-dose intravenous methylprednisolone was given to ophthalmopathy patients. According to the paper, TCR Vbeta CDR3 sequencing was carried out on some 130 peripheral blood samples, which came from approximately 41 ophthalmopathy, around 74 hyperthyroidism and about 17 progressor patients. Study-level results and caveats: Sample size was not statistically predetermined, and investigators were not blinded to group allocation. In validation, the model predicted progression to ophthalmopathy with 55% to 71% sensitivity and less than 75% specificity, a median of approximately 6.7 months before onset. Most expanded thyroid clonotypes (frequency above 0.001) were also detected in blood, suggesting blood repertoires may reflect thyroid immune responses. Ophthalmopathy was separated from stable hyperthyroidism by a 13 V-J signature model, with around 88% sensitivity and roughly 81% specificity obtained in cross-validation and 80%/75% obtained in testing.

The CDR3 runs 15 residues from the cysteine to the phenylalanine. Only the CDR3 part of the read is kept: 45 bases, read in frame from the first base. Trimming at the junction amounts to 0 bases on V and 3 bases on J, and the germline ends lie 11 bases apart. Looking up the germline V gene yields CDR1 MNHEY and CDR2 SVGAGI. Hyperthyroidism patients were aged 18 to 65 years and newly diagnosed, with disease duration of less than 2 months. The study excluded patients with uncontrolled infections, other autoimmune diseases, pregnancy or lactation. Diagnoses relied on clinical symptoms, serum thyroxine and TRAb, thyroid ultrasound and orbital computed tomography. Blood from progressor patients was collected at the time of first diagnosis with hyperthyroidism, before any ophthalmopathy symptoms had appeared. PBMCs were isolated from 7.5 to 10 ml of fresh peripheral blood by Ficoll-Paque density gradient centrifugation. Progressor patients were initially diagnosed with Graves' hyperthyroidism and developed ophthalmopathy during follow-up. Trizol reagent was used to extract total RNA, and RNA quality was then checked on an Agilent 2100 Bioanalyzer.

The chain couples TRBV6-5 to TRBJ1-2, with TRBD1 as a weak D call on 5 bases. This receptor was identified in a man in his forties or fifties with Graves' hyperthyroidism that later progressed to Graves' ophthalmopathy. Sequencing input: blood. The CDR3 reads CASSYSSWGDYGYTF. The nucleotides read TGTGCCAGCAGTTACTCGAGTTGGGGCGACTATGGCTACACCTTC.